The 15 T cell receptor beta chains listed next were all sequenced from one sample in a study of CD8 T cells in Susac syndrome. Random hexamers primed reverse transcription of about 0.45 to 1 ug RNA. TCRdb re-called the immunoSEQ multiplex PCR reads with MiXCR, one entry per CDR3 protein. Here the sample spans more than 150,000 distinct CDR3 sequences, around 96% being singletons. Specimen: CD8+ T cells from PBMCs. Every receptor here comes from a human donor with multiple sclerosis.

The chain joins TRBV7-9 to TRBJ1-5; D is ambiguous. V was trimmed by 3 bases and J by 7 bases, leaving 10 bases between them. The CDR3 is made up of 13 amino acids. Looked up from germline, CDR1 is SEHNR and CDR2 is FQNEAQ (reference sequence). DNA of the CDR3: TGTGCCAGCAGCTTGAGAGGCTCACAGCCCCAGCATTTT. Its protein product is CASSLRGSQPQHF.

V usage is TRBV2 and J usage is TRBJ2-7, with D possibly being TRBD1 (6 bases). The CDR3 runs to 13 residues. V was trimmed by 8 bases and J by 4 bases, leaving 15 bases between them. Germline lookup yields CDR1 SNHLY and CDR2 FYNNEI. In DNA form, the CDR3 reads TGTGCCAGCGCAGGGGACGTGCAGTACGAGCAGTACTTC. The encoded protein is CASAGDVQYEQYF.

CDR3 nucleotide sequence: TGTGCCAGCAGCTTAGAAGGAGGGGGCCAGCCCCAGCATTTT. This encodes CASSLEGGGQPQHF. The chain has TRBV7-8 and TRBJ1-5; TRBD1 matches 7 bases. CDR1 and CDR2 (germline): SGHVS, FQNEAQ. J gave up 7 bases and V 1 base, and 4 bases lay outside the gene matches. The length of the CDR3 is 14 residues.

The chain uses TRBV11-2 and TRBJ1-1, with D tentatively TRBD1 (6 bases). The CDR3 runs to 15 residues. CDR1 and CDR2 (germline): SGHAT, FQNNGV. Trimming left V 0 bases short and J 4 bases short, with 12 bases between. CDR3 coding DNA: TGTGCCAGCAGCTTAGATCCGGGGGGCGCCACTGAAGCTTTCTTT. Its translation is CASSLDPGGATEAFF.

The chain employs TRBV29-1 and TRBJ2-1; D uncertain. The germline V gene has CDR1 SQVTM and CDR2 ANQGSEA. V dropped 4 bases and J dropped 9 bases, with 7 bases sitting between them. This CDR3 comprises 10 residues. CDR3 amino acids: CSVGSVEQFF. As DNA, the CDR3 is TGCAGCGTTGGGTCCGTTGAGCAGTTCTTC.

The chain is built from TRBV27 and TRBJ2-7, with 7 bases fitting TRBD1. The length of the CDR3 is 16 residues. From germline, CDR1 is MNHEY and CDR2 SMNVEV (reference sequence). V was pared by 3 bases and J by 1 base, with 9 bases of the junction left unmatched. The CDR3 region is CASSLSSGTASYEQYF. The CDR3 region has the DNA TGTGCCAGCAGTTTGTCATCCGGGACAGCTTCCTACGAGCAGTACTTC.

The rearrangement uses TRBV29-1 and TRBJ2-3, with D possibly matching TRBD1 (6 bases). The CDR3 is made up of 15 amino acids. Between the trimmed V and J ends, which lost 7 bases and 4 bases, there was a span of 21 bases. CDR1 is SQVTM and CDR2 is ANQGSEA in the germline V gene. The CDR3 loop reads CSAPRGQGFPDTQYF. The CDR3 DNA follows: TGCAGCGCCCCTAGAGGGCAGGGGTTTCCAGATACGCAGTATTTT.

J is TRBJ2-3 and V is TRBV29-1; TRBD1 matches at 9 bases. The CDR3 runs to 16 residues. The trim removed 5 bases at V and 5 bases at J, leaving 14 bases unmatched. Germline CDR1 is SQVTM and CDR2 is ANQGSEA. The CDR3 spells CSVIIRSGQGKDTQYF. CDR3 DNA sequence: TGCAGCGTTATTATTCGGTCGGGACAGGGCAAAGATACGCAGTATTTT.

The rearrangement uses TRBV6-6 and TRBJ2-5, with a tentative D call TRBD2 (6 bases). V was pared by 2 bases and J by 5 bases, with 15 bases between. The germline gives CDR1 MNHNY, CDR2 SVGAGI (reference sequence). This CDR3 spans 15 amino acids. As DNA, the CDR3 is TGTGCCAGCAGTTACGGGGTCCGGGGAGGTGAGACCCAGTACTTC. Translation gives CASSYGVRGGETQYF.

This chain joins TRBV15 and TRBJ2-3; 7 bases line up with TRBD1. The trim removed 5 bases at V and 2 bases at J, leaving 7 bases unmatched. Germline V gives CDR1 LNHNV, CDR2 YYDKDF (reference sequence). The CDR3 covers 15 residues. CDR3 residues: CATSPGTESTDTQYF. Written as DNA, the CDR3 is TGTGCCACCAGCCCAGGGACAGAATCCACAGATACGCAGTATTTT.

For the CDR3, the DNA is TGTGCCAGCAGTTACTCGAACCTCTACGAGCAGTACTTC. The encoded protein is CASSYSNLYEQYF. V usage is TRBV6-2 or TRBV6-3 and J usage is TRBJ2-7; D not certain. Germline loops: CDR1 MNHEY, CDR2 SVGEGT. This CDR3 has 13 residues. V lost 0 bases and J 3 bases, leaving 6 bases between the germline ends.

V and J are TRBV5-1 and TRBJ2-3; D might be TRBD1 (5 bases). The CDR3 covers 14 residues. Germline assignment: CDR1 SGHRS and CDR2 YFSETQ. Trimming shortened V by 6 bases and J by 4 bases, and 15 bases separated the two germline ends. Written as DNA, the CDR3 is TGCGCCAGCACCGACCGAAGGGGCTCAGATACGCAGTATTTT. This sequence encodes CASTDRRGSDTQYF.

The chain carries TRBV16 and TRBJ2-7; D call uncertain. V dropped 1 base and J dropped 5 bases, with 9 bases sitting between them. Looked up from germline, CDR1 is KGHSY and CDR2 is FQNENV. CDR3 length: 13 residues. The CDR3 is CASSQWQNHEQYF. The CDR3 nucleotides are TGTGCCAGCAGCCAATGGCAGAACCACGAGCAGTACTTC. The full variable domain, its missing parts supplied by reference TRBV16 and TRBJ2-7, is GEEVAQTPKHLVRGEGQKAKLYCAPIKGHSYVFWYQQVLKNEFKFLISFQNENVFDETGMPKERFSAKCLPNSPCSLEIQATKLEDSAVYFCASSQWQNHEQYFGPGTRLTVT.

The chain joins TRBV20-1 to TRBJ2-7, with TRBD1 matching 8 bases. Trimming at V came to 3 bases and at J to 5 bases, leaving 12 bases not matched to a gene. Germline values: CDR1 DFQATT, CDR2 SNEGSKA (reference sequence). This CDR3 has 15 residues. This CDR3 is CSASKSDWTGNEQYF. As DNA, the CDR3 is TGCAGTGCTAGTAAGTCGGACTGGACAGGGAACGAGCAGTACTTC.

This chain connects TRBV9 to TRBJ2-7, with D maybe TRBD1 (5 bases). V shed 0 bases and J shed 6 bases, with 10 bases lying between them. Germline-derived CDR1 and CDR2 are SGDLS and YYNGEE. The CDR3 totals 13 residues. The CDR3 protein is CASSVVSGSEQYF. The CDR3 DNA is TGTGCCAGCAGCGTAGTGTCAGGGTCCGAGCAGTACTTC.